The clone carrying this T cell receptor (beta chain) showed up just a few times. Trimming left V 0 bases short and J 2 bases short, with 11 bases between. The CDR3 extends over 15 amino acids. Germline-derived CDR1 and CDR2 are SGHRS and YFSETQ. This sample is drawn from a study of human T cells and chemical hapten exposure. Time point described: patch test 1, 2 weeks after DPC sensitization. The treatment was: therapeutic diphenylcyclopropenone sensitization with weekly scalp DPC. The library labeled individual cDNA molecules by adding unique molecular identifiers to them. TCRdb analysed the RACE reads with MiXCR anew, one entry per CDR3 protein. The table shows 150,000 to 200,000 distinct CDR3 sequences, with approximately 15% occurring only once.

The TCR was taken from a woman under 40 with alopecia areata. Some clones in this sample may be carry-over from other donors' samples. The starting material was whole blood, obtained in connection with sensitization to the hapten diphenylcyclopropenone (DPC). The J gene is TRBJ2-5, the V gene TRBV5-1, with D possibly matching TRBD1 (6 bases). The CDR3 DNA sequence: TGCGCCAGCAGCTTGGCCACAGGACAGCAAGAGACCCAGTACTTC. It encodes CASSLATGQQETQYF.